This TCR beta chain was recovered during a study of cytomegalovirus exposure and HLA in healthy donors (dated by TCRdb to about 2017). The study in broad terms: An earlier analysis of under 600 of the donors reported more than 250 Gb of sequence data and around 110 million unique TCR beta sequences from roughly 180 million T cells. About 300 gigabases of sequencing data and around 85 million unique TCR sequences made up an early release that covered 640 HLA-typed donors. Among the roughly 400 genotyped donors, around 81% belonged to the genetic ancestry cluster associated with self-reported Caucasian donors. The study aimed to test whether signatures of past pathogen exposure could be identified by cataloging public T cell receptors. The study used immunosequencing to profile the T cell repertoires of under 700 subjects and linked those repertoires to cytomegalovirus serostatus. Besides the first cohort of approximately 710 subjects, a separate validation cohort made up of 120 different subjects was used. To predict cytomegalovirus infection status, the study brought together high-throughput TCR immunosequencing, statistical association of individual TCRs with disease status, and machine learning. To study patterns of TCR occurrence, a later analysis re-analyzed previously published TCR beta repertoires from 666 donors and added high-resolution HLA genotyping. Rather than drawing on any new phenotypic data, the later analysis identified candidate immune exposures from TCR beta sequences and the way those sequences occurred across donors. An earlier analysis of 587 of the donors used high-throughput TCR beta sequencing to judge whether each TCR beta V gene segment behaved as functional or pseudogenic. Donor age, sex, ethnicity and CMV serostatus were collected together with the repertoire data. A later genetic analysis took genome-wide SNP genotypes for 398 of the 666 donors and used that subset as a discovery cohort. All discovery cohort repertoires had been generated on a single sequencing platform. Both class I and class II loci were covered by HLA typing, at four-digit resolution. Typing coverage differed by locus: A, B, C, DRB1 and DQB1 were typed in about 629-640 donors, DQA1 in 500 to 550, DPA1 in approximately 600, and DPB1 in just under 480. Roughly 5 DR-DQ haplotypes were treated as single units for association and clustering because of strong linkage in the cohort. Among about 400 genotyped donors of the cohort, an average of approximately 240,000 unique TCR beta nucleotide sequences was sequenced per donor, of which about 19% were non-productive. The paper as a whole reports these results and caveats: In vitro tests confirmed that a few of the cytomegalovirus-associated TCR beta chains recognize cytomegalovirus antigens. Sequencing depth was assumed to be roughly uniform across donors in the presence/absence analyses, though that assumption may not hold. CMV serostatus was the only immune exposure information available for the cohort. In both the original and validation cohorts, the classifier was reported to diagnose cytomegalovirus status with high specificity and sensitivity. When HLA alleles, especially DR and DQ, strongly co-occurred, TCR associations were difficult to assign to individual alleles. While some public TCRs were present in many individuals, most TCR sequences turned up only very rarely across donors. A later analysis reported that several top co-occurrence clusters appeared linked to parvovirus B19, influenza, CMV and Epstein-Barr virus. Specific HLA alleles were associated with 15,000 to 20,000 TCR beta sequences at a false discovery rate of 0.05 in a later analysis. A further reported finding was that TCR beta sequences accurately predicted the HLA-A and HLA-B alleles for most subjects in the first cohort. Broadly in line with IMGT annotations, most TCR beta V segments showed up in productive rearrangements about 87% or about 30% of the time in an earlier analysis of several hundred of the donors. According to the authors, the approach could potentially be generalized to other disease states and immunological phenotypes. A later genetic analysis reported fewer N-insertions in productive TCRs among donors in an Asian-associated ancestry cluster than the roughly 700-donor mean. Linkage disequilibrium might explain the correlated functional status among segregating V segments, but an unknown experimental factor could not be excluded. According to a later analysis, most CMV-associated TCR beta chains appeared to be HLA-restricted, and the HLA associations seemed to be driven largely by CMV exposure. A cluster of highly shared sequence variants was judged likely to represent a technical artifact of the sequencing pipeline. This cohort had only TCR beta chains sequenced, and the lack of alpha or paired-chain data limited which features could be detected. Some IMGT-functional V segments, including TRBV6-2 and TRBV6-3, could not be distinguished by the 87-base-pair reads and were therefore excluded. Compared with equally common non-associated chains, HLA-associated TCR beta chains in a later analysis were more clonally expanded and had lower generation probabilities. The study listed over 150 TCR beta chains as associated with cytomegalovirus. Some 16 rarely observed V segments, including chromosome 9 orphons, were excluded from the earlier analysis of approximately 600 of the donors because counts were too low. Because HLA typing was missing for some donors at each locus, association tests included only the typed subset. A later analysis found that TCR association rates varied across HLA loci, with DRB1 alleles showing the most associated TCRs and HLA-C alleles the fewest. An association between a missense DCLRE1C variant and V-gene and J-gene trimming of TCR beta chains was found in a later genetic analysis and replicated in an independent cohort.

The cohort comprised more than 550 healthy bone marrow donors. Cohort members were all nominally healthy when sampled, although unrecorded immune exposures were likely present. The donor was CMV seropositive and was included in the group of approximately 300 seropositive cohort members. Every donor gave a peripheral blood sample, and the peripheral blood mononuclear cells from that sample were used for TCR beta sequencing. Genomic DNA extraction from the blood cell samples was performed with the Qiagen DNeasy Blood Extraction Kit. This clone was found once. Its antigen is currently not known. Nothing much larger sits one base from this clone, and base qualities are not available. The library was generated by the immunoSEQ multiplex PCR assay. The multiplex PCR relied on a mix of 60 forward primers for TCR Vbeta segments and 13 reverse primers for TCR Jbeta segments. The CDR3 region of rearranged TCR beta genes was amplified from genomic DNA by a multiplex PCR assay. Amplified TCR beta libraries were sequenced as 87-base-pair reads on the Illumina HiSeq System. Turning to the authors' computational methods: A later analysis counted about 80 million unique TCR beta chains across the 700 or so repertoires, and roughly 10 million of these chains were shared by at least two donors. To remove PCR and sequencing errors, raw reads were error-corrected and collapsed into unique sequences using a nearest-neighbor algorithm that merged closely related sequences. Alignment of CDR3 sequences to IMGT reference sequences was used to assign V, D and J gene segments. Each retained sequence needed at least a six-nucleotide match to both a V gene segment and a J gene segment. A rearrangement was called productive if the CDR3 had no stop codons and remained in frame with V and J, and every other rearrangement was called non-productive. Following IMGT convention, CDR3 was defined as the stretch from the second conserved V-encoded cysteine up to the conserved J-encoded phenylalanine. The earlier analysis of about 620 of the donors excluded sequences that lacked an unambiguous match to a single V gene segment. An earlier analysis of 500 to 700 of the donors classified V segments as functional when productive rearrangements were above 56.7% and as segregating when the standard deviation between donors was above 5%. To diagnose cytomegalovirus status from the catalog of TCR beta chain sequences, a statistical classification framework was built. V and J gene assignment, in a later analysis, came from comparing TCR nucleotide sequences with IMGT/GENE-DB human TR gene sequences. In a later analysis, CDR3 sequences and most-parsimonious VDJ recombination scenarios were assigned using the TCRdist pipeline. A later analysis defined each TCR beta chain by its CDR3 amino acid sequence plus V-gene family, and excluded reads lacking a unique V-gene family. In a later analysis, several hundred highly shared, low-generation-probability nucleotide sequences were removed to address suspected cross-contamination and a sequencing artifact. A later analysis calculated a clonal expansion index for each public chain from normalized within-repertoire ranks of inferred template counts. In a later analysis, generation probabilities were computed using a VDJ recombination model fitted to out-of-frame rearrangements, and the results were checked against IGoR. A later analysis scored TCR-TCR, TCR-HLA and TCR-CMV co-occurrence with hypergeometric tests, applying a repertoire-size bias correction to TCR pairs. To estimate false discovery rates, a later analysis permuted the HLA or CMV assignments 20 times. In a later analysis, co-occurring TCRs were grouped using DBSCAN, with TCRdist sequence similarity added in when clustering inside HLA-allele-positive subsets. For co-occurrence clustering, repertoires with fewer than 30,000 or more than 120,000 public chains were excluded, along with four or five repertoires with anomalous nucleotide sharing. The immuneACCESS repertoire file appears here via TCRdb, limited to in-frame rearrangements. These files lack a portion of the clones; in checked studies, under half of the deficit traces to unresolved V genes, and the cause of the others is not known. Clone size and V and J calls were adopted from that table, with D and trimming inferred from the DNA. The sample table records about 95,000 clones; 78% of these occur just once. The top ten clonotypes cover roughly 4.3% of the sample.

From the cysteine through the phenylalanine, the CDR3 covers 13 amino acids. The read is trimmed to its CDR3 DNA, 39 bases read in frame from base 1. The germline V gene provides CDR1 SQVTM and CDR2 ANQGSEA. V and J lose 3 bases and 5 bases, and a span of 13 bases separates them. This receptor was taken from a middle-aged woman in good health and CMV-seropositive. The sequenced sample consisted of PBMCs. The V and J genes are TRBV29-1 and TRBJ2-5; the D segment could be TRBD1, given 5 matching bases. The CDR3 amino acid sequence is: CSVDSQGRETQYF. The bases are TGCAGCGTTGATAGTCAGGGAAGGGAGACCCAGTACTTC.